This section outlines one T cell receptor beta chain sequence together with its context. Using immunoSEQ multiplex PCR, the repertoire was profiled, and TCRdb retains in-frame clones only, with some absent. The data show 8,500 to 11,000 clones, more than 75% seen once. Losses at the gene ends were 6 bases for V and 4 bases for J; bases not matched to a gene: 5. Germline V gene sequence: CDR1 MDHEN, CDR2 SYDVKM. The CDR3 is made up of 13 amino acids. The sample originates from a study of control samples from healthy donors and cancer patients. This clonotype originated in a man in his fifties or sixties with colorectal cancer. The gene calls are TRBV28 and TRBJ1-2; 7 positions match TRBD1. Sequencing was performed on PBMCs. The CDR3 loop reads CASSPTGTYGYTF. In DNA form, the CDR3 reads TGTGCCAGCAGCCCGACAGGGACCTATGGCTACACCTTC.